Listed below are T cell receptor beta chains from one sample, sequenced in a study of cytomegalovirus exposure and HLA in healthy donors. Generated by immunoSEQ multiplex PCR, the TCRdb table keeps only in-frame clones and is missing some. The data contain fewer than 200,000 clones, roughly 86% of them singletons. Sequenced material: PBMCs. The receptors were gathered from a man aged 35-49 years in good health and CMV-seropositive. The CDR3 runs from the conserved cysteine through the conserved F or W. The D gene is left open where the match is weak. Clone size, where shown, is once, few, many, or a class for clones that have expanded.

j_call d_call v_call clone_size cdr3_aa cdr3_nt
TRBJ2-1 TRBD1 TRBV6-5 - CASRDRGRGNEQFF TGTGCCAGCCGCGACAGGGGTCGGGGCAATGAGCAGTTCTTC
TRBJ2-5 TRBD2 TRBV5-3 - CARVRGTAQETQYF TGTGCCCGAGTGCGGGGGACCGCACAAGAGACTCAGTACTTC
TRBJ1-4 - TRBV11-2 - CASSLYPGYIEEKLFF TGTGCCAGCAGCCTATACCCAGGGTACATCGAAGAAAAACTGTTTTTT
TRBJ1-4 TRBD1 TRBV5-6 - CASSLSNRGQGEKLFF TGTGCCAGCAGCTTGTCTAACAGGGGGCAGGGAGAAAAACTGTTTTTT
TRBJ2-7 - TRBV5-1 few CASSFQGPSYEQYF TGCGCCAGCAGCTTTCAGGGCCCCTCCTACGAGCAGTACTTC
TRBJ2-6 - TRBV21-1 - CASSPGQGQSGPRGANVLTF TGTGCCAGCAGCCCGGGACAGGGGCAGTCAGGCCCTCGAGGGGCCAACGTCCTGACTTTC
TRBJ2-7 TRBD1 TRBV6-5 - CASSYSSGTGLDEQYF TGTGCCAGCAGTTACTCTTCCGGGACAGGGCTCGACGAGCAGTACTTC
TRBJ2-5 - TRBV11-2 - CASSLEEGWETQYF TGTGCCAGCAGCTTAGAAGAGGGATGGGAGACCCAGTACTTC
TRBJ2-7 TRBD1 TRBV10-3 - CAISAPAGQGVEQYF TGTGCCATCAGTGCCCCGGCGGGACAGGGGGTCGAGCAGTACTTC
TRBJ2-5 - TRBV13 - CASSRGRISYQETWYF TGTGCCAGCAGCCGCGGGCGGATATCGTACCAAGAGACCTGGTACTTC
TRBJ1-3 - TRBV5-5 - CASSFLLSGNTIYF TGTGCCAGCAGCTTTCTTCTCTCTGGAAACACCATATATTTT
TRBJ2-1 - TRBV6-5 - CASSLSYEQFF TGTGCCAGCAGTCTGTCCTATGAGCAGTTCTTC
TRBJ1-1 - TRBV5-1 - CASSLGRGINTEAFF TGCGCCAGCAGCTTGGGGCGGGGAATCAACACTGAAGCTTTCTTT
TRBJ2-7 TRBD2 TRBV5-4 - CASSRASGSYEQYF TGTGCCAGCAGCCGCGCTAGCGGGAGCTACGAGCAGTACTTC
TRBJ2-3 TRBD2 TRBV28 - CASSLVVTQRERDTDTQYF TGTGCCAGCAGTTTGGTGGTCACACAGCGGGAGCGGGACACAGATACGCAGTATTTT
TRBJ2-3 - TRBV18 - CASSPGARDTQYF TGTGCCAGCTCACCTGGGGCTAGGGATACGCAGTATTTT
TRBJ2-7 TRBD2 TRBV27 - CASSPRGLVISYEQYF TGTGCCAGCAGCCCCCGGGGACTAGTCATATCCTACGAGCAGTACTTC
TRBJ2-2 TRBD2 TRBV10-3 - CAISGTSGNLNTGELFF TGTGCCATCAGCGGGACTAGCGGTAATTTGAACACCGGGGAGCTGTTTTTT
TRBJ2-1 - TRBV7-3 - CASTEAGGVNEQFF TGTGCCAGCACCGAGGCAGGAGGGGTAAATGAGCAGTTCTTC
TRBJ2-3 TRBD1 TRBV27 - CASSRQGQGDTQYF TGTGCCAGCAGCAGACAGGGGCAGGGAGATACGCAGTATTTT
TRBJ1-1 - TRBV7-2 once CASSLGSGGLGTEAFF TGTGCCAGCAGCTTAGGGTCGGGGGGCCTGGGAACTGAAGCTTTCTTT
TRBJ2-7 - TRBV18 - CASSPPGHGTYEQYF TGTGCCAGCTCACCACCGGGACACGGAACCTACGAGCAGTACTTC
TRBJ2-7 TRBD2 TRBV4-1 - CASSYQLAGGFEQYF TGCGCCAGCAGCTACCAACTAGCGGGAGGTTTCGAGCAGTACTTC
TRBJ1-4 TRBD1 TRBV7-9 few CASSLQGVNEKLFF TGTGCCAGCAGCCTACAGGGGGTAAATGAAAAACTGTTTTTT
TRBJ2-7 TRBD1 TRBV9 - CASSEGQGSYEQYF TGTGCCAGCAGCGAGGGACAGGGGTCCTACGAGCAGTACTTC
TRBJ2-5 TRBD2 TRBV11-1 - CASSHLRGGSQETQYF TGTGCCAGCAGCCATTTGCGGGGGGGGTCACAAGAGACCCAGTACTTC
TRBJ1-5 TRBD1 TRBV19 - CASSLGQGAQPQHF TGTGCCAGCAGCCTAGGACAGGGAGCTCAGCCCCAGCATTTT
TRBJ2-5 TRBD1 TRBV5-6 - CASSFQQGETQYF TGTGCCAGCAGCTTTCAACAGGGGGAGACCCAGTACTTC
TRBJ2-3 TRBD2 TRBV7-6 - CASSPIAGSTDTQYF TGTGCCAGCAGCCCAATAGCGGGGAGCACAGATACGCAGTATTTT
TRBJ2-7 - TRBV5-6 - CASSFGRGCGQYF TGTGCCAGCAGCTTTGGGCGGGGCTGTGGGCAGTACTTC
TRBJ2-5 TRBD1 TRBV5-4 once CASSLVTGGLETQYF TGTGCCAGCAGCTTGGTAACAGGGGGTCTGGAGACCCAGTACTTC
TRBJ1-6 TRBD1 TRBV2 once CASSEGGQDNSPLHF TGTGCCAGCAGTGAGGGAGGACAGGATAATTCACCCCTCCACTTT
TRBJ2-7 TRBD1 TRBV19 - CASSSTGGYEQYF TGTGCCAGTAGTAGTACAGGGGGGTACGAGCAGTACTTC
TRBJ2-5 - TRBV6-5 once CASSSYLREETQYF TGTGCCAGCAGTTCCTACCTACGGGAAGAGACCCAGTACTTC
TRBJ1-4 - TRBV5-1 few CASSQGTGTSNEKLFF TGCGCCAGCAGCCAAGGGACCGGGACAAGTAATGAAAAACTGTTTTTT
TRBJ2-7 - TRBV6-5 - CASSQSQGREEQYF TGTGCCAGCAGCCAGTCGCAGGGGAGAGAAGAGCAGTACTTC
TRBJ2-5 TRBD1 TRBV29-1 - CSVEGQAQETQYF TGCAGCGTTGAGGGACAGGCACAAGAGACCCAGTACTTC
TRBJ2-1 TRBD2 TRBV18 - CASSPAGAGYNEQFF TGTGCCAGCTCACCAGCGGGAGCTGGGTACAATGAGCAGTTCTTC
TRBJ2-1 TRBD1 TRBV5-1 - CASSFPAPGGNEQFF TGCGCCAGCAGCTTCCCGGCTCCAGGGGGCAATGAGCAGTTCTTC
TRBJ2-1 TRBD2 TRBV9 - CASSGGRASYNEQFF TGTGCCAGCAGCGGCGGGAGGGCCTCCTACAATGAGCAGTTCTTC
TRBJ2-5 TRBD1 TRBV2 - CASSVLTGEETQYF TGTGCCAGCAGTGTCCTGACAGGGGAAGAGACCCAGTACTTC
TRBJ2-1 TRBD2 TRBV6-4 - CASSALAGAYNEQFF TGTGCCAGCAGTGCTTTGGCGGGAGCATACAATGAGCAGTTCTTC
TRBJ2-3 TRBD1 TRBV27 - CASARWTGGTDTQYF TGTGCCAGCGCGAGGTGGACAGGAGGCACAGATACGCAGTATTTT
TRBJ2-7 - TRBV11-2 - CASSSTRDSYREEQYF TGTGCCAGCAGCTCGACCCGGGACTCATACCGGGAAGAGCAGTACTTC
TRBJ2-1 - TRBV5-1 - CASSLAGTQGEQFF TGCGCCAGCAGCTTGGCCGGGACTCAGGGTGAGCAGTTCTTC
TRBJ1-4 TRBD1 TRBV10-3 - CAIRGTGAGEKLFF TGTGCCATCAGAGGGACAGGGGCCGGTGAAAAACTGTTTTTT
TRBJ1-2 - TRBV4-2 - CASSRAGANYGYTF TGTGCCAGCAGCCGGGCGGGAGCTAACTATGGCTACACCTTC
TRBJ2-2 TRBD1 TRBV5-1 - CASSFSETDRSNTGELFF TGCGCCAGCAGCTTTAGCGAAACGGACAGGAGCAACACCGGGGAGCTGTTTTTT
TRBJ1-2 - TRBV11-1 - CASTPHPYAGVGGYIF TGTGCCAGCACCCCCCATCCGTACGCAGGGGTAGGTGGCTACATCTTC
TRBJ1-6 TRBD1 TRBV7-9 - CASSLAQGTGGSPLHF TGTGCCAGCAGCTTAGCGCAGGGTACAGGGGGTTCACCCCTCCACTTT
TRBJ1-4 TRBD1 TRBV5-5 - CASSYSPGQSNEKLFF TGTGCCAGCAGTTACTCTCCGGGACAGTCGAATGAAAAACTGTTTTTT